A selection of T cell receptor beta chains follows, all from one sample in a study of cytomegalovirus exposure and HLA in healthy donors. This table comes from immunoSEQ multiplex PCR, and its TCRdb copy is limited to in-frame clones, with some not included. The data hold about 76,000 clones, with approximately 77% observed a single time. Sequencing was carried out using PBMCs. The source of these receptors is a woman aged 40 to 49 in good health and CMV-seropositive. Both conserved end residues are part of each CDR3. A D gene is named only where the DNA matches it firmly. Part of the rows lack a size; the others show once, few, many or a class for expanded clones.

TGTGCCAGCAGTGACTTGGGGACTAGCACAGATACGCAGTATTTT CASSDLGTSTDTQYF - - TRBJ2-3 TRBV6-1
TGTGCCAGCAGTTTGGGGGGGCCTTATAGCAATCAGCCCCAGCATTTT CASSLGGPYSNQPQHF few - TRBJ1-5 TRBV5-6
TGTGCCAGTAGTTTACCCTCGGGACAGATTAGCAATCAGCCCCAGCATTTT CASSLPSGQISNQPQHF - TRBD1 TRBJ1-5 TRBV19
TGTGCCAGCAGGGATCCCCGGGGGGTCGGGGAGCTGTTTTTT CASRDPRGVGELFF - TRBD2 TRBJ2-2 TRBV6-1
TGTGCCAGCTCACCCGACAGCTACAATGAGCAGTTCTTC CASSPDSYNEQFF - - TRBJ2-1 TRBV18
TGTGCCAGCAGCTTGGGGGGCGGGGGGGCCGGAAACATTCAGTACTTC CASSLGGGGAGNIQYF - TRBD2 TRBJ2-4 TRBV5-4
TGCGCCAGCAGTGAACAGGAGAACACTGAAGCTTTCTTT CASSEQENTEAFF few - TRBJ1-1 TRBV10-2
TGTGCCAGCTCACCAGATCCAGCAGGGCTCGAGCAGTACTTC CASSPDPAGLEQYF few - TRBJ2-7 TRBV18
TGTGCCAGCTCACCCGGGACAGGGACCAATCAGCCCCAGCATTTT CASSPGTGTNQPQHF - TRBD1 TRBJ1-5 TRBV18
TGCGCCAGCAGCTTGGTAACCGGGATGTTCACAGATACGCAGTATTTT CASSLVTGMFTDTQYF once - TRBJ2-3 TRBV5-1
TGTGCCAGCAGTAGACAGGGCGGCACTGAAGCTTTCTTT CASSRQGGTEAFF - TRBD1 TRBJ1-1 TRBV6-5
TGTGCCAGCAGTTACCGGGATAATCAGCCCCAGCATTTT CASSYRDNQPQHF - - TRBJ1-5 TRBV6-5
TGTGCCAGCAGAACTACGGGACAGGGAAACTATGGCTACACCTTC CASRTTGQGNYGYTF - TRBD1 TRBJ1-2 TRBV6-5
TGTGCCAGCAGTGTACAGGGGTCCGGAAACACCATATATTTT CASSVQGSGNTIYF - TRBD1 TRBJ1-3 TRBV6-6
TGCGCCAGCAGCCCGGACTCTTACAATGAGCAGTTCTTC CASSPDSYNEQFF - - TRBJ2-1 TRBV4-1
TGTGCCAGCAGTTACGTTAGCTATAATTCACCCCTCCACTTT CASSYVSYNSPLHF - - TRBJ1-6 TRBV6-6
TGTGCCAGCCGTGGGACTAGTGGGTACAATGAGCAGTTCTTC CASRGTSGYNEQFF - TRBD2 TRBJ2-1 TRBV6-1
TGTGCCAGCAGCATCCTTCGGGAACCAGGTACTACCTACGAGCAGTACTTC CASSILREPGTTYEQYF few - TRBJ2-7 TRBV5-6
TGTGCCGGCGAACAGGGCCGAGGAGTCGGGGAGCTGTTTTTT CAGEQGRGVGELFF - - TRBJ2-2 TRBV2
TGTGCCAGCAGCGGCTCCGGGACAGCTAATGAAAAACTGTTTTTT CASSGSGTANEKLFF - TRBD1 TRBJ1-4 TRBV9
TGTGCCAGCACCTGGGACAGGGCTTCAAAGACCCAGTACTTC CASTWDRASKTQYF few TRBD1 TRBJ2-5 TRBV5-8
TGTGCCAGCAGTCCCTCCCAGTATGGCTACACCTTC CASSPSQYGYTF - - TRBJ1-2 TRBV28